These T cell receptor beta chains were read from a single sample in a study of blood T cell repertoires in COVID-19. TCRdb's table, derived via immunoSEQ multiplex PCR, lists solely in-frame clones and lacks some. The table lists 300,000 to 400,000 clones, approximately 86% of them singletons. Sequences were obtained from peripheral blood. Every receptor here comes from a man aged 30-40 years with COVID-19, enrolled during active disease. CDR3s include the opening cysteine and the closing phenylalanine or tryptophan. The order of the fields is V gene, D gene, clone size, J gene, CDR3 protein, CDR3 DNA. D genes are given only for firm matches. Size is stated for part of the rows, as once, few or many counts, or as a class when the clone is expanded.

V: TRBV18; D: NA; size: once; J: TRBJ2-2; CDR3: CASSQTGTANTGELFF; DNA: TGTGCCAGCTCACAGACCGGGACTGCGAACACCGGGGAGCTGTTTTTT
V: TRBV28; D: TRBD1; size: NA; J: TRBJ2-1; CDR3: CASSLMVEGAGEQFF; DNA: TGTGCCAGCAGTTTAATGGTCGAGGGGGCTGGGGAGCAGTTCTTC
V: TRBV11-2; D: NA; size: NA; J: TRBJ1-6; CDR3: CASSLGLGGTYNSPLHF; DNA: TGTGCCAGCAGCTTAGGATTAGGGGGAACCTATAATTCACCCCTCCACTTT
V: TRBV18; D: NA; size: NA; J: TRBJ1-3; CDR3: CASSPNEGPGNTIYF; DNA: TGTGCCAGCTCCCCCAACGAGGGTCCTGGAAACACCATATATTTT
V: TRBV24-1; D: TRBD2; size: NA; J: TRBJ2-1; CDR3: CAASSGTYEQFF; DNA: TGTGCCGCCTCCAGCGGGACCTATGAGCAGTTCTTC
V: TRBV18; D: NA; size: NA; J: TRBJ2-3; CDR3: CASSLPPEGTDTQYF; DNA: TGTGCCAGCTCACTCCCGCCGGAGGGGACAGATACGCAGTATTTT
V: TRBV7-9; D: TRBD1; size: NA; J: TRBJ1-1; CDR3: CASSLGTGNTEAFF; DNA: TGTGCCAGCAGCTTAGGGACAGGGAACACTGAAGCTTTCTTT
V: TRBV12-3/TRBV12-4; D: NA; size: NA; J: TRBJ1-5; CDR3: CASTTTGRPQHF; DNA: TGTGCCAGCACCACCACGGGGAGGCCCCAGCATTTT
V: TRBV6-5; D: TRBD1; size: NA; J: TRBJ1-1; CDR3: CASYLNRGRNTEAFF; DNA: TGTGCCAGCTATTTAAACAGGGGGAGGAACACTGAAGCTTTCTTT
V: TRBV10-3; D: TRBD1; size: few; J: TRBJ1-2; CDR3: CAISRDREYGYTF; DNA: TGTGCCATCAGCCGGGACAGGGAATATGGCTACACCTTC